The clone carrying this TCR beta chain was counted between two and nine times. The source of the sample is a study of T cell repertoires in cytomegalovirus infection. Germline assignment: CDR1 SNHLY and CDR2 FYNNEI. This CDR3 is 14 amino acids long. Unmatched junction bases numbered 5, after V lost 5 bases and J lost 6 bases. Each CDR3 protein gets one entry after TCRdb re-called the reads with MiXCR. The table includes around 300,000 distinct CDR3 sequences, more than 9% detected once. The sample taken for sequencing was PBMCs. The sequence was obtained from a human donor in good health (CMV status not recorded). Some clones in this sample may be carry-over from other donors' samples. The chain carries TRBV2 and TRBJ1-5, with TRBD1 identical over 9 bases. CDR3 nucleotide sequence: TGTGCCAGCAGTTCCGGGACAGGGATTCAGCCCCAGCATTTT. Protein sequence: CASSSGTGIQPQHF.